Listed below are T cell receptor beta chains from one sample, sequenced in a study of blood T cells in healthy people across ages. TCRdb recomputed calls from the 5' RACE reads with MiXCR, one row per CDR3 protein. Of about 1.8 million distinct CDR3 sequences listed, about 50% are singletons. The sample comprised blood. The source is a woman aged 40 to 55 in good health. The CDR3 runs from the conserved cysteine through the conserved F or W. The D gene is left open where the match is weak. Some rows mark clone size as missing; the rest say once, few, many or name a class of expanded clone.

j_call clone_size d_call v_call cdr3_nt cdr3_aa
TRBJ2-3 - - TRBV5-1 TGCGCCAGCAGCTTAGGAGTAGCCCGGGGCACAGATACGCAGTATTTT CASSLGVARGTDTQYF
TRBJ2-6 - TRBD1 TRBV4-1 TGCGCCAGCAGCCAAGAACGACAGGGGGCTGGGGCCAACGTCCTGACTTTC CASSQERQGAGANVLTF
TRBJ2-1 - - TRBV12-3/TRBV12-4 TGTGCCAGCAGTCCCCCCCGGGGACACCTTTACAATGAGCAGTTCTTC CASSPPRGHLYNEQFF
TRBJ2-3 few TRBD2 TRBV28 TGTGCCAGCAGTTACAGCGGGGGTGCTAATACGCAGTATTTT CASSYSGGANTQYF
TRBJ2-3 - - TRBV7-6 TGTGCCAGCAGCCCAAATGAGGGCGACACAGATACGCAGTATTTT CASSPNEGDTDTQYF
TRBJ2-1 - TRBD2 TRBV15 TGTGCCACCAGCAGGCAGGGTGGCGGGAGCAATGAGCAGTTCTTC CATSRQGGGSNEQFF
TRBJ2-5 few TRBD2 TRBV7-8 TGTGCCAGCAGCTCTACTAGCGGGGGGCCCTGGGAGACCCAGTACTTC CASSSTSGGPWETQYF
TRBJ2-1 - - TRBV11-2 TGTGCCAGCAGCTTAGAACCGACTGAGCAGTTCTTC CASSLEPTEQFF
TRBJ2-3 - - TRBV4-3 TGCGCCAGCGCTTCGGGGGAATTTAGCACAGATACGCAGTATTTT CASASGEFSTDTQYF
TRBJ1-6 - - TRBV2 TGTGCCAGCACATCAGGCCTTAATTCACCCCTCCACTTT CASTSGLNSPLHF
TRBJ1-2 - - TRBV29-1 TGCGGCGTCGACAGCTTAGGCTATGGCTACACCTTC CGVDSLGYGYTF
TRBJ2-7 few - TRBV3-1 TGTGCCAGCAGCCCACCTTCGACAGGGAGGGTTTCCGAGCAGTACTTC CASSPPSTGRVSEQYF
TRBJ2-4 few - TRBV5-5 TGTGCCAGCAGCACCCGAAGGGAAAACATTCAGTACTTC CASSTRRENIQYF
TRBJ2-7 many TRBD2 TRBV13 TGTGCCAGCAGCTTAGTGTCCCTAGCGGGGGGTAACTACGAGCAGTACTTC CASSLVSLAGGNYEQYF
TRBJ2-1 - - TRBV6-1 TGTGCCAGCAACACCAGGGGATGGGAGCAGTTCTTC CASNTRGWEQFF
TRBJ1-5 - - TRBV7-2 TGTGCCAGCAGCTTAGCATTGGGAGGTCAGCCCCAGCATTTT CASSLALGGQPQHF
TRBJ2-3 few - TRBV7-2 TGTGCCAGCAGCGCGAGCCAGAGCACAGATACGCAGTATTTT CASSASQSTDTQYF
TRBJ2-5 - TRBD2 TRBV11-2 TGTGCCAGCATTGTAGCGGGGGGGCGGTTTAATGAGCAGTACTTC CASIVAGGRFNEQYF
TRBJ2-1 few TRBD1 TRBV28 TGTGCCAGCAGTTTAGAATTGACAGGGGTGCGTAATGAGCAGTTCTTC CASSLELTGVRNEQFF
TRBJ2-1 - - TRBV24-1 TGTGCCACCAGTGATTCCGGGACGTACAATGAGCAGTTCTTC CATSDSGTYNEQFF
TRBJ1-2 - - TRBV2 TGTGCCAGCAGTGAAGAGCGACGGGACAACACCTTC CASSEERRDNTF
TRBJ2-5 - - TRBV25-1 TGTGCCAGCAGTGATGGCAGGGGGGTGAATGAGCAGTACTTC CASSDGRGVNEQYF
TRBJ2-7 - TRBD2 TRBV4-1 TGCGCCAGCAGCCAAGTTGCGAGAGGGACTAGCTGGGGTTCCTTTCTCTACGAGCAGTACTTC CASSQVARGTSWGSFLYEQYF
TRBJ2-5 - TRBD2 TRBV20-1 TGCAGTGCAAAGAGCGGGGGCTCTCAAGAGACCCAGTACTTC CSAKSGGSQETQYF
TRBJ1-1 - TRBD1 TRBV6-1 TGTGCCAGCAGTCCCGGGACAGGGGTATACGCTGAAGCTTTCTTT CASSPGTGVYAEAFF